The clone carrying this TCR beta chain appeared many times. Antigen unknown. This CDR3 has 12 amino acids. From germline, CDR1 is SEHNR and CDR2 FQNEAQ (reference sequence). V dropped 5 bases and J dropped 7 bases, with 6 bases sitting between them. Next came a second PCR, run for about 7 to 12 cycles, which used a sample-barcoded 5' primer along with a J-beta primer mix. TCRdb ran MiXCR on the 5' RACE reads and lists one entry per CDR3 protein. The sample lists approximately 700,000 distinct CDR3 sequences, 32% occurring once. The study drew donors from healthy Caucasian individuals in Russia aged about 6 to 95. Whenever a sample was processed, at least 7 million PBMCs were isolated. This specimen belongs to a study of blood T cells in healthy people across ages. Findings and caveats of the study: Shifts in expanded clonotypes may have been confounded by donor CMV status, which was unknown. Age showed a roughly linear inverse relationship with TCR beta diversity per million T cells.

Sequenced input: blood. The chain joins TRBV7-9 to TRBJ1-6; no firm D call. The origin of this receptor is a woman at least 80 years old in good health. CDR3 coding DNA: TGTGCCAGCAGCGACATAAATTCACCCCTCCACTTT. Amino acid sequence: CASSDINSPLHF.